The 17 T cell receptor beta chains in this list originate from one sample, sequenced in a study of blood T cell repertoires in COVID-19. Assay used: immunoSEQ multiplex PCR; TCRdb lists only in-frame clones, some missing. The table includes 140,000 or so clones, approximately 90% detected once. Sequenced: peripheral blood. The receptor source for this set is a woman in her fifties or sixties with acute or convalescent COVID-19.

The sample holds one count of this clone. CDR3 sequence: CASSAARATEAFF. Here the CDR3 DNA reads TGTGCCAGCAGCGCCGCCAGGGCCACTGAAGCTTTCTTT. The chain uses TRBV11-2 and TRBJ1-1, with TRBD1 as a possible D gene (5 bases). V was shortened by 5 bases and J by 4 bases, with 11 bases between the two germline ends. Germline V lookup: CDR1 SGHAT, CDR2 FQNNGV. This CDR3 is built from 13 residues. The full variable domain, its missing parts supplied by reference TRBV11-2 and TRBJ1-1, is EAGVAQSPRYKIIEKRQSVAFWCNPISGHATLYWYQQILGQGPKLLIQFQNNGVVDDSQLPKDRFSAERLKGVDSTLKIQPAKLEDSAVYLCASSAARATEAFFGQGTRLTVV.

V gene TRBV3-1 (or the pseudogene TRBV3-2) combines with J gene TRBJ2-4; D gene unclear. CDR3 length equals 13 residues. Germline values: CDR1 LGHDT, CDR2 YNNKEL (reference sequence). Trimming removed 2 bases from V and 5 bases from J, with 7 bases in between. CDR3 in DNA: TGTGCCAGCAGCCAACAGGTCGAAAACATTCAGTACTTC. Translation: CASSQQVENIQYF.

The chain recombines TRBV10-3 with TRBJ1-1; tentative D call: TRBD1 (6 bases). With 0 bases removed from V and 1 base from J, the gap between germline ends came to 12 bases. The CDR3 contains 16 residues. The germline gives CDR1 ENHRY, CDR2 SYGVKD. The CDR3, as DNA: TGTGCCATCAGTGAGTCTTGGGTGACAGGGAACACTGAAGCTTTCTTT. Protein sequence: CAISESWVTGNTEAFF.

V and J are TRBV5-4 and TRBJ2-7, with D hard to call. This CDR3 has 12 residues. From germline, CDR1 is SGHNT and CDR2 YYREEE (reference sequence). V was pared by 4 bases and J by 1 base, with 6 bases between. The CDR3 reads CASSTNSYEQYF. The DNA for the CDR3 is TGTGCCAGCAGCACAAATTCCTACGAGCAGTACTTC. Complete variable domain (other parts from reference TRBV5-4 and TRBJ2-7): ETGVTQSPTHLIKTRGQQVTLRCSSQSGHNTVSWYQQALGQGPQFIFQYYREEENGRGNFPPRFSGLQFPNYSSELNVNALELDDSALYLCASSTNSYEQYFGPGTRLTVT.

Remarks on this clone: At one end, the junction sequence differs from germline, possibly due to a read error. The chain joins TRBV11-2 to TRBJ2-6, with no clear D. The germline CDR1 and CDR2 sequences are SGHAT and FQNNGV. CDR3 length: 15 residues. The CDR3 here is CASRLAFSGANVLTF. Written as DNA, the CDR3 is TGTGCCAGCAGATTAGCTTTCTCTGGGGCCAACGTCCTGACTTTC.

The gene calls are TRBV4-2 and TRBJ2-6; TRBD1 aligns across 7 bases. Germline lookup yields CDR1 LGHNA and CDR2 YNFKEQ. V lost 2 bases, J lost 7 bases, and 5 bases stayed unmatched. This CDR3 comprises 15 residues. This chain's CDR3 is CASSQLRQGANVLTF. CDR3 DNA: TGTGCCAGCAGCCAATTACGACAGGGTGCCAACGTCCTGACTTTC.

The chain is built from TRBV7-2 and TRBJ2-2; 14 bases map to TRBD2. The germline V gene encodes CDR1 SGHTA and CDR2 FQGNSA. J gave up 5 bases and V 4 bases, and 6 bases lay outside the gene matches. The CDR3 length is 17 residues. CDR3 sequence (DNA): TGTGCCAGCAGCTCCCGACTAGCGGGGGGGGTTACCGGGGAGCTGTTTTTT. Translating it yields CASSSRLAGGVTGELFF.

V is TRBV5-1 and J is TRBJ1-6, with TRBD1 as a possible D gene (5 bases). Deletions cut 6 bases from V and 10 bases from J, with 14 bases between. Germline V gene sequence: CDR1 SGHRS, CDR2 YFSETQ. There are 13 residues in the CDR3. The CDR3 spells CASTAGNGSPLHF. CDR3 nucleotide sequence: TGCGCCAGCACTGCAGGGAATGGGTCACCCCTCCACTTT. The whole variable domain, filled in from reference TRBV5-1 and TRBJ1-6, reads KAGVTQTPRYLIKTRGQQVTLSCSPISGHRSVSWYQQTPGQGLQFLFEYFSETQRNKGNFPGRFSGRQFSNSRSEMNVSTLELGDSALYLCASTAGNGSPLHFGNGTRLTVT.

The CDR3 sequence is CASSPIYPDTQYF. CDR3 sequence (DNA): TGTGCCAGCAGCCCCATCTATCCCGATACGCAGTATTTT. This chain joins TRBV7-2 and TRBJ2-3; D call uncertain. The V gene lost 5 bases and the J gene lost 6 bases, with 12 bases spanning the gap. Germline V gene sequence: CDR1 SGHTA, CDR2 FQGNSA. CDR3 length: 13 residues.

The chain couples TRBV2 to TRBJ1-6; no clear D gene. With 7 bases removed from V and 7 bases from J, the gap between germline ends came to 11 bases. The CDR3 sequence is 13 residues long. Germline values: CDR1 SNHLY, CDR2 FYNNEI. For the CDR3, the DNA is TGTGCCAGCACCCCTGTGAGGAATTCACCCCTCCACTTT. The encoded protein is CASTPVRNSPLHF.

V usage is TRBV4-2 and J usage is TRBJ2-4; 7 nucleotides align to TRBD1. Trimming removed 6 bases from V and 1 base from J; junction bases left unmatched: 3. Germline CDR1 is LGHNA and CDR2 is YNFKEQ. The CDR3 spans 14 residues. CDR3 region: CASSLQGAKNIQYF. CDR3 nucleotide sequence: TGTGCCAGCAGTCTACAGGGGGCCAAAAACATTCAGTACTTC.

V gene TRBV19 combines with J gene TRBJ2-2; TRBD2 matches at 7 bases. Germline V CDR1 and CDR2: LNHDA, SQIVND (reference sequence). Trimming took 2 bases from V and 5 from J; bases not matched to a gene: 8. The CDR3 length is 16 residues. CDR3 region: CASSILGGSSTGELFF. CDR3 in DNA: TGTGCCAGTAGTATACTCGGCGGGAGTAGTACCGGGGAGCTGTTTTTT.

The chain employs TRBV19 and TRBJ2-7; TRBD2 matches 7 bases. This CDR3 has 14 amino acids. Per germline, CDR1 LNHDA and CDR2 SQIVND (reference sequence). Trimming took 4 bases from V and 3 from J; bases not matched to a gene: 6. CDR3 sequence: CASSSGGSLYEQYF. In DNA form, the CDR3 reads TGTGCCAGTAGTAGCGGGGGAAGTCTCTACGAGCAGTACTTC.

V and J are TRBV7-6 and TRBJ1-2; 7 positions match TRBD1. Trimming took 5 bases from V and 6 from J; bases not matched to a gene: 12. There are 15 residues in the CDR3. Germline CDR1 is SGHVS and CDR2 is FNYEAQ. DNA of the CDR3: TGTGCCAGCAGCCCTGGACAGGCGCCCTTCAATGGCTACACCTTC. Translated: CASSPGQAPFNGYTF.

About this clone itself: Other DNA sequences within the sample encode an identical CDR3. DNA for the CDR3: TGTGCCAGTAGTATAGATCGGGGAGCCTATGGCTACACCTTC. Encoded protein: CASSIDRGAYGYTF. V usage is TRBV19 and J usage is TRBJ1-2; D call uncertain. With 0 bases removed from V and 4 bases from J, the gap between germline ends came to 9 bases. CDR3 length: 14 amino acids. Per the germline V gene, CDR1 is LNHDA and CDR2 is SQIVND (reference sequence).

This clone was picked up one time. The chain couples TRBV6-5 to TRBJ1-6; no clear D gene. Germline V gives CDR1 MNHEY, CDR2 SVGAGI. The CDR3 is 15 amino acids. V shed 2 bases and J shed 3 bases, with 8 bases lying between them. The CDR3 DNA reads TGTGCCAGCAGTTACAAAGCCGGCTATAATTCACCCCTCCACTTT. Translated, it gives CASSYKAGYNSPLHF.

This chain links TRBV7-6 with TRBJ2-3; 11 positions match TRBD1. The V gene's germline CDR1 is SGHVS and CDR2 FNYEAQ. This CDR3 has 15 residues. J was trimmed by 2 bases and V by 5 bases; bases with no gene match: 3. The CDR3: CASSGTGGVTDTQYF. In DNA, the CDR3 is TGTGCCAGCAGCGGGACAGGGGGGGTCACAGATACGCAGTATTTT.